One sample yielded the 9 T cell receptor beta chains listed below, sequenced in a study of CD8 T cells in Susac syndrome. Random hexamers were used to reverse transcribe the RNA input (about 0.5 to 1 ug). TCRdb called the immunoSEQ multiplex PCR reads again in MiXCR, with one record for every CDR3 protein. The table lists fewer than 250,000 distinct CDR3 sequences, 80% to 95% of them singletons. Sequenced sample: CD8+ T cells from PBMCs. The origin of the receptors is a human donor with multiple sclerosis.

The gene calls are TRBV9 and TRBJ1-2, with a possible D match to TRBD1 (6 bases). The V end lost 2 bases, the J end lost 4 bases, and 18 bases lay between the germline ends. Germline V CDR1 and CDR2: SGDLS, YYNGEE. The CDR3 has 16 residues. CDR3: CASSVGGGPAAYGYTF. The CDR3 DNA sequence: TGTGCCAGCAGCGTGGGGGGGGGCCCGGCAGCCTATGGCTACACCTTC.

V gene TRBV7-3 combines with J gene TRBJ2-5; D is uncertain. This CDR3 is built from 13 residues. V lost 5 bases, J lost 2 bases, and 9 bases lay in between. Germline loops: CDR1 SGHTA, CDR2 FQGTGA. The CDR3 DNA reads TGTGCCAGCAGCGGTAGCTCACAAGAGACCCAGTACTTC. Its protein is CASSGSSQETQYF.

V and J are TRBV2 and TRBJ2-3; D not resolved. CDR3 length: 14 residues. Trimming pared 4 bases from V and 0 bases from J, leaving 8 bases between. Germline V gene lookup returns CDR1 SNHLY and CDR2 FYNNEI. The CDR3 DNA is TGTGCCAGCAGTGGGGATTTTAGCACAGATACGCAGTATTTT. This codes for CASSGDFSTDTQYF.

A single count supports this clonotype. This sequence joins TRBV12-3 or TRBV12-4 and TRBJ2-2, with 8 nucleotides matching TRBD1. The CDR3 runs to 15 residues. The junction had 8 bases not matched to a gene; V was cut back by 6 bases and J by 5 bases. The CDR3 nucleotides read TGTGCCAGCAGCACCGGACAGGGTGAAACCGGGGAGCTGTTTTTT. Translating gives CASSTGQGETGELFF.

V is TRBV29-1 and J is TRBJ2-2; D gene ambiguous. Trimming removed 3 bases at V and 2 bases at J, with 7 bases between. There are 13 residues in the CDR3. Germline lookup yields CDR1 SQVTM and CDR2 ANQGSEA. CDR3 protein: CSVEGGNTGELFF. CDR3 bases: TGCAGCGTTGAGGGCGGTAACACCGGGGAGCTGTTTTTT.

The V call is TRBV19, the J call TRBJ1-4; 8 bases map to TRBD1. Germline CDR1 and CDR2: LNHDA and SQIVND (reference sequence). The ends lost 5 bases at V and 7 bases at J; junction bases unmatched: 9. The CDR3 is made up of 15 amino acids. Here the CDR3 reads CASSRRTGTGEKLFF. Written as DNA, the CDR3 is TGTGCCAGTAGTCGTCGGACAGGGACGGGTGAAAAACTGTTTTTT.

V and J are TRBV27 and TRBJ2-7, with D unresolved. The length of the CDR3 is 13 residues. Trimming stripped 2 bases from V and 4 bases from J, with 9 bases between. Looked up from germline, CDR1 is MNHEY and CDR2 is SMNVEV (reference sequence). The CDR3 is CASSLTARYEQYF. The CDR3 DNA sequence: TGTGCCAGCAGTTTAACGGCCAGGTACGAGCAGTACTTC.

The CDR3 loop reads CASSLGVVNEQYF. CDR3 nucleotides: TGTGCCAGCAGCTTAGGGGTAGTGAACGAGCAGTACTTC. The chain joins TRBV7-9 to TRBJ2-7, with D hard to call. The CDR3 has 13 amino acids. The germline V gene encodes CDR1 SEHNR and CDR2 FQNEAQ (reference sequence). Trimming removed 1 base at V and 5 bases at J, with 9 bases between.

The chain has TRBV28 and TRBJ2-7, with TRBD2 matching 7 bases. CDR1 and CDR2 (germline): MDHEN, SYDVKM. The CDR3 runs to 16 residues. Trimming took 5 bases from V and 4 from J; bases not matched to a gene: 14. This CDR3 is CASSQVGAGAIYEQYF. The CDR3 nucleotides are TGTGCCAGCAGTCAAGTAGGTGCGGGAGCTATTTACGAGCAGTACTTC. Filled out from reference TRBV28 and TRBJ2-7, the complete variable domain reads DVKVTQSSRYLVKRTGEKVFLECVQDMDHENMFWYRQDPGLGLRLIYFSYDVKMKEKGDIPEGYSVSREKKERFSLILESASTNQTSMYLCASSQVGAGAIYEQYFGPGTRLTVT.